This T cell receptor beta chain was captured in a study of blood T cell repertoires in COVID-19. For the study at large: Italy, Spain and the United States were the sources of the convalescent and acute COVID-19 samples.

The V gene's germline CDR1 is LNHNV and CDR2 YYDKDF (reference sequence). Trimming took 1 base from V and 6 from J; bases not matched to a gene: 5. The CDR3 totals 15 residues. Study processing details: Nucleated cell number was recorded as an estimate derived from reference gene primer amplification. The table came from immunoSEQ multiplex PCR; TCRdb's copy has only in-frame clones and leaves some out. V, J and clone size reflect that table, while D and trimming were determined from the DNA. Among more than 15,000 clones listed, roughly 87% were seen once. The V call is TRBV15, the J call TRBJ2-3, with 9 bases lining up with TRBD2. This receptor was taken from a human donor in a cohort sampled during active COVID-19. The donor label of this sample is uncertain. The source material was peripheral blood. The DNA of the CDR3 is TGTGCCACCAGCAGAGCGCTAGCGGGGATGGATACGCAGTATTTT. Translation gives CATSRALAGMDTQYF. Filled out from reference TRBV15 and TRBJ2-3, the complete variable domain reads DAMVIQNPRYQVTQFGKPVTLSCSQTLNHNVMYWYQQKSSQAPKLLFHYYDKDFNNEADTPDNFQSRRPNTSFCFLDIRSPGLGDTAMYLCATSRALAGMDTQYFGPGTRLTVL.